These 21 T cell receptor beta chains were all obtained from the same sample, sequenced in a study of blood T cells in healthy people across ages (dated by TCRdb to about 2015). The library was obtained by 5' RACE. Sequenced on an Illumina HiSeq 2500. A second roughly 7 to 12 cycle PCR used a sample-barcoded 5' primer and a J-beta primer mix. The public reads were quality trimmed at Q25 with fastp and then assembled into clones with MiXCR by TCRdb, keeping productive beta chains. Each entry is one CDR3 protein sequence, shown with its most common DNA and genes. Present in this sample are about 1.4 million distinct CDR3 sequences, approximately 60% of which were seen just once. The leading ten clones occupy 6.7% of the sample. Sequencing was done on a sample of blood. Source of these receptors: a man aged 18 to 29 in good health.

Turning to this clonotype: The junction shows a germline mismatch at one end, possibly a read error. This chain's CDR3 is CASSKTTTLSPVLDYEQYF. The CDR3 coding sequence is TGTGCTAGCAGCAAGACTACTACCCTTAGTCCCGTCTTAGACTACGAGCAGTACTTC. This chain joins TRBV5-4 and TRBJ2-7, with a weak D call TRBD2 (5 bases). The CDR3 length is 19 residues. Germline V gene data show CDR1 as SGHNT and CDR2 as YYREEE (reference sequence).

In DNA, the CDR3 is TGTGCCAGCAGCCCGGAGACGGGGCCAAACATTCAGTACTTC. It yields the protein CASSPETGPNIQYF. The genes are TRBV7-2 and TRBJ2-4; D possibly uses TRBD1 or TRBD2 (5 bases each). The length of the CDR3 is 14 residues. The V end lost 5 bases, the J end lost 6 bases, and 14 bases lay between the germline ends. Per the germline V gene, CDR1 is SGHTA and CDR2 is FQGNSA.

V is TRBV4-1 and J is TRBJ1-2; D ambiguous. The CDR3 totals 15 residues. V lost 1 base to trimming and J lost 3 bases, with 12 bases between them. The germline CDR1 and CDR2 sequences are MGHRA and YSYEKL. The DNA of the CDR3 is TGCGCCAGCAGCCAAGTCCTCGGGCAGGACTATGGCTACACCTTC. This codes for CASSQVLGQDYGYTF.

The V call is TRBV7-4, the J call TRBJ2-7, with a possible D match to TRBD1 (6 bases). The CDR3 covers 15 residues. Per germline, CDR1 SGHVT and CDR2 SQSDAQ. The germline V and J ends were trimmed by 4 bases and 2 bases, with 15 bases remaining between them. The CDR3 sequence is CASSYGQYCAYEQYF. The CDR3 DNA sequence: TGTGCCAGCAGCTATGGACAGTACTGCGCCTACGAGCAGTACTTC.

The chain employs TRBV4-1 and TRBJ2-1; D gene unclear. The CDR3 runs to 15 residues. Germline V lookup: CDR1 MGHRA, CDR2 YSYEKL. The V and J ends lost 1 base and 14 bases respectively, with 21 bases between them. The CDR3: CASSQVLLDFPSKFF. The CDR3, as DNA: TGCGCCAGCAGCCAAGTTTTGCTAGACTTTCCCTCAAAGTTCTTC.

This clonotype turned up a few times. The rearrangement joins TRBV29-1 to TRBJ2-7; D is perhaps TRBD1 (6 bases). Deletions cut 4 bases from V and 3 bases from J, with 10 bases between. CDR1 is SQVTM, CDR2 ANQGSEA, per germline. CDR3 length: 12 residues. The CDR3 region is CSVAARGYEQYF. CDR3 coding DNA: TGCAGCGTTGCGGCCAGGGGCTACGAGCAGTACTTC.

The sample holds many counts of this clonotype. The CDR3 loop reads CASRIGTNPSYEQYF. The CDR3 DNA reads TGTGCCAGCAGAATCGGGACTAACCCTTCCTACGAGCAGTACTTC. The chain links TRBV12-3 or TRBV12-4 to TRBJ2-7, with TRBD2 matching over 7 bases. The CDR3 has 15 amino acids. With 6 bases clipped from V and 1 base from J, the junction kept 9 bases outside the gene matches.

This clonotype was counted between two and nine times. The chain is built from TRBV4-2 and TRBJ2-6; 10 bases are shared with TRBD2. CDR3 length: 18 residues. Per the germline V gene, CDR1 is LGHNA and CDR2 is YNFKEQ. V was pared by 4 bases and J by 4 bases, with 10 bases of the junction left unmatched. CDR3 DNA sequence: TGTGCCAGCAGCCGGGTAAAAGCGGGGGGGAACGGGGCCAACGTCCTGACTTTC. As protein: CASSRVKAGGNGANVLTF.

The CDR3 here is CSARDISGRTDTQYF. The CDR3 region has the DNA TGCAGTGCTAGAGATATTAGCGGGAGGACAGATACGCAGTATTTT. The genes are TRBV20-1 and TRBJ2-3; 10 nucleotides align to TRBD2. CDR1 is DFQATT, CDR2 SNEGSKA, per germline (reference sequence). V shed 0 bases and J 3 bases; nucleotides not matched to a gene: 3. The CDR3 is 15 residues long.

This clonotype was seen ten or more times. V is TRBV6-2 or TRBV6-3 and J is TRBJ2-7, with D tentatively TRBD1 or TRBD2 (7 bases each). The CDR3 totals 16 residues. The V and J ends lost 7 bases and 4 bases respectively, with 23 bases between them. Germline CDR1 MNHEY, CDR2 SVGEGT. CDR3 amino acids: CASTDAGGGNPYEQYF. The CDR3 DNA reads TGTGCCAGCACCGACGCAGGGGGAGGGAACCCTTACGAGCAGTACTTC.

V usage is TRBV20-1 and J usage is TRBJ2-6; no firm D call. This CDR3 is 16 amino acids long. V was clipped by 4 bases and J by 0 bases, with 13 bases between them. Germline CDR1 DFQATT, CDR2 SNEGSKA (reference sequence). The CDR3 bases are TGCAGTGCTACCCAAACTCCCCGCTCTGGGGCCAACGTCCTGACTTTC. Its translation is CSATQTPRSGANVLTF.

The rearrangement uses TRBV4-2 and TRBJ2-7; a weak D match, TRBD1 (5 bases). The J call may not be correct, given that the DNA end is closer to TRBJ2-5. There are 15 residues in the CDR3. CDR1 is LGHNA and CDR2 is YNFKEQ in the germline V gene. The CDR3 protein is CASSQDEGVGETQYF. In DNA, the CDR3 is TGTGCCAGCAGCCAAGATGAAGGGGTCGGAGAGACCCAGTACTTC.

A word on this clonotype: It is unclear where the CDR3 begins or ends on the DNA, so no DNA is shown, and the CDR3 is as TCRdb lists it. This chain joins TRBV4-1 and TRBJ1-2. The CDR3 spans 14 residues, counting both ends. Germline assignment: CDR1 MGHRA and CDR2 YSYEKL. The CDR3 loop reads CASSVAGGNYGCTF.

The chain has TRBV20-1 and TRBJ2-7; possibly TRBD1 or TRBD2 for D (5 bases each). The germline V gene has CDR1 DFQATT and CDR2 SNEGSKA (reference sequence). CDR3 length: 14 residues. Trimming stripped 6 bases from V and 0 bases from J, with 15 bases between. This chain's CDR3 is CSATGAPGSYEQYF. CDR3 sequence (DNA): TGCAGTGCAACCGGGGCGCCGGGCTCCTACGAGCAGTACTTC.

J is TRBJ2-7 and V is TRBV27; D remains unclear. The CDR3 is 15 amino acids. Germline CDR1 reads MNHEY; CDR2 reads SMNVEV (reference sequence). Trimming removed 5 bases from V and 4 bases from J, with 18 bases in between. The CDR3, as DNA: TGTGCCAGCAGTCTGAAAAGTTCCCCTTGGTACGAGCAGTACTTC. Translated: CASSLKSSPWYEQYF.

The chain uses TRBV20-1 and TRBJ2-3, with 8 bases matching TRBD2. CDR1 DFQATT and CDR2 SNEGSKA come from the germline V gene (reference sequence). This CDR3 has 15 amino acids. V lost 3 bases to trimming and J lost 0 bases; unmatched junction nucleotides: 5. CDR3 in amino acids: CSARKRGTSTDTQYF. The CDR3 DNA follows: TGCAGTGCTAGGAAGCGGGGGACCAGCACAGATACGCAGTATTTT.

With regard to this clonotype: This could be a read error, since a much larger clone is one nucleotide away. The rearrangement uses TRBV20-1 and TRBJ2-5; TRBD1 matches at 10 bases. The end of the DNA is better explained by TRBJ2-7, so the J call may be wrong. The CDR3 consists of 15 residues. Per germline, CDR1 DFQATT and CDR2 SNEGSKA (reference sequence). CDR3 in amino acids: CSARETRTGGDEQYF. Here the CDR3 DNA reads TGCAGTGCTAGAGAGACGAGGACAGGGGGGGACGAGCAGTACTTC.

The chain carries TRBV10-3 and TRBJ2-7; 8 nucleotides match TRBD1. J was trimmed by 2 bases and V by 10 bases; bases with no gene match: 13. This CDR3 is 15 amino acids long. CDR1 ENHRY and CDR2 SYGVKD come from the germline V gene. The chain's CDR3 is CATNAGGRTAYEQYF. DNA for the CDR3: TGTGCCACCAACGCAGGGGGCCGGACCGCCTACGAGCAGTACTTC.

The chain joins TRBV28 to TRBJ2-7; D ambiguous. Per the germline V gene, CDR1 is MDHEN and CDR2 is SYDVKM. This CDR3 comprises 14 residues. Deletions cut 6 bases from V and 2 bases from J, with 14 bases between. The CDR3 sequence: CASRPSRSTYEQYF. In DNA, the CDR3 is TGTGCCAGCAGACCCAGCCGATCAACCTACGAGCAGTACTTC. Together with reference TRBV28 and TRBJ2-7, the CDR3 gives the full variable domain: DVKVTQSSRYLVKRTGEKVFLECVQDMDHENMFWYRQDPGLGLRLIYFSYDVKMKEKGDIPEGYSVSREKKERFSLILESASTNQTSMYLCASRPSRSTYEQYFGPGTRLTVT.

This chain connects TRBV7-2 to TRBJ2-3; TRBD1 matches 10 bases. The CDR3 totals 16 residues. V was clipped by 5 bases and J by 2 bases; unmatched bases: 7. Germline CDR1 and CDR2: SGHTA and FQGNSA. Here the CDR3 reads CASSLRTGGITDTQYF. The CDR3 coding sequence is TGTGCCAGCAGCCTCAGGACAGGGGGTATCACAGATACGCAGTATTTT.

The V call is TRBV29-1, the J call TRBJ2-1; no firm D call. V shed 2 bases and J shed 8 bases, with 13 bases lying between them. This CDR3 spans 13 amino acids. The germline V gene has CDR1 SQVTM and CDR2 ANQGSEA. CDR3 coding DNA: TGCAGCGTTGAATTACGAGGAAGCGATGAGCAGTTCTTC. Its protein is CSVELRGSDEQFF.